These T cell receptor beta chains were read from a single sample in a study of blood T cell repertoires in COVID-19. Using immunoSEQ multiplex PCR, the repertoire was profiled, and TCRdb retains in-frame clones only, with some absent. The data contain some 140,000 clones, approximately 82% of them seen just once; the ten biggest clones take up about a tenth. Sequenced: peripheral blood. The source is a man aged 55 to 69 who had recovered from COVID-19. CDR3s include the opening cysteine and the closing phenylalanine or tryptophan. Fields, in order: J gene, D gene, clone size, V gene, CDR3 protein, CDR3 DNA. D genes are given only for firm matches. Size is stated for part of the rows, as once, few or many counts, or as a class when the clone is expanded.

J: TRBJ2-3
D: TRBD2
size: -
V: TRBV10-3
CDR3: CAISESERGGKDTQYF
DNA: TGTGCCATCAGTGAGTCTGAGCGGGGGGGCAAAGATACGCAGTATTTT

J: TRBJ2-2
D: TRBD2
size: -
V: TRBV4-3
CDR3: CASSPQAGGNTGELFF
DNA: TGCGCCAGCAGCCCTCAAGCGGGGGGAAACACCGGGGAGCTGTTTTTT

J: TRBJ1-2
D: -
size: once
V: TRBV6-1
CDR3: CASSEAGGYGYTF
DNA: TGTGCCAGCAGTGAAGCAGGGGGCTATGGCTACACCTTC

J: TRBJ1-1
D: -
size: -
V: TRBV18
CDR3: CASSPQRMNTEAFF
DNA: TGTGCCAGCTCACCACAGCGGATGAACACTGAAGCTTTCTTT

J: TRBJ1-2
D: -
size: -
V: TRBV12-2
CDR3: CASRLAVQLDSSFPAHYGYTF
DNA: TGTGCAAGTCGCTTAGCGGTTCAGCTCGACAGTTCGTTCCCCGCGCACTATGGCTACACCTTC

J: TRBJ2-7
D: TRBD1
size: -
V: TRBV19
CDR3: CASSNRGRKDEQYF
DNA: TGTGCCAGTAGTAACAGGGGGCGCAAGGACGAGCAGTACTTC

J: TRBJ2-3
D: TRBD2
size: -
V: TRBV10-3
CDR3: CAIMAGGSTDTQYF
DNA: TGTGCCATCATGGCGGGGGGGAGCACAGATACGCAGTATTTT

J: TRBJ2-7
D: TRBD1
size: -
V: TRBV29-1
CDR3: CSVEGQLYEQYF
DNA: TGCAGCGTTGAGGGACAGCTTTACGAGCAGTACTTC

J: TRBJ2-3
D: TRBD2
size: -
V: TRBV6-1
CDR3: CASSEALAGPDTQYF
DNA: TGTGCCAGCAGTGAAGCTCTAGCGGGGCCAGATACGCAGTATTTT

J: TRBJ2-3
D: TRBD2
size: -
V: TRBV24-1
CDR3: CATRDVGGGGQDTQYF
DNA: TGTGCCACCAGGGACGTGGGCGGGGGAGGTCAGGATACGCAGTATTTT